Listed below are T cell receptor beta chains from one sample, sequenced in a study of shared clonotypes between healthy human individuals. Measured with immunoSEQ multiplex PCR; TCRdb has only the in-frame clones, and not every one. Of over a million clones in the sample, more than 95% are singletons; the top ten hold about 1%. Input material: naive CD4+ T cells sorted from blood. The receptors come from a young man in good health. CDR3s include the opening cysteine and the closing phenylalanine or tryptophan. A D gene is named only where the DNA matches it firmly. Rows give clone size only sometimes, using once, few, many, or a class for an expanded clone.

v_gene	j_gene	d_gene	abundance	CDR3aa	CDR3nt
TRBV7-9	TRBJ1-1	NA	NA	CASITGRNTEAFF	TGTGCCAGCATCACCGGAAGGAACACTGAAGCTTTCTTT
TRBV5-4	TRBJ2-7	TRBD2	NA	CASSLGSSGSSYEQYF	TGTGCCAGCAGCTTGGGTTCTAGCGGCAGCTCCTACGAGCAGTACTTC
TRBV4-1	TRBJ2-7	TRBD2	NA	CASSQDPFSGLSYEQYF	TGCGCCAGCAGCCAAGACCCCTTTAGCGGGCTCTCCTACGAGCAGTACTTC
TRBV11-3	TRBJ2-2	NA	NA	CASTPGRVGTGELFF	TGTGCCAGCACCCCCGGCAGGGTAGGGACCGGGGAGCTGTTTTTT
TRBV11-2	TRBJ1-1	NA	NA	CASSLDRQDKAFF	TGTGCCAGCAGCTTAGATCGACAGGATAAAGCTTTCTTT
TRBV6-6	TRBJ1-2	NA	NA	CASSYARGRNYGYTF	TGTGCCAGCAGTTACGCAAGGGGTCGAAACTATGGCTACACCTTC
TRBV7-9	TRBJ2-4	TRBD1	NA	CASSSRQGGKNIQYF	TGTGCCAGCAGCTCTAGACAGGGTGGCAAAAACATTCAGTACTTC
TRBV29-1	TRBJ1-5	NA	NA	CSVKSQGNQPQHF	TGCAGCGTTAAAAGTCAGGGCAATCAGCCCCAGCATTTT
TRBV7-2	TRBJ2-5	NA	once	CASSLGSGRETQYF	TGTGCCAGCAGCTTAGGCTCGGGCCGGGAGACCCAGTACTTC
TRBV4-1	TRBJ2-3	NA	NA	CASSRGQQDTDTQYF	TGCGCCAGCAGCCGAGGACAGCAGGACACAGATACGCAGTATTTT
TRBV5-1	TRBJ2-2	NA	NA	CASSLAGVNTGELFF	TGCGCCAGCAGCTTGGCAGGGGTTAACACCGGGGAGCTGTTTTTT
TRBV6-5	TRBJ1-1	NA	NA	CASSYDGEAFF	TGTGCCAGCAGTTACGACGGTGAAGCTTTCTTT
TRBV11-3	TRBJ1-1	NA	NA	CASSPGRLDTEAFF	TGTGCCAGCAGCCCAGGGAGGCTTGACACTGAAGCTTTCTTT
TRBV28	TRBJ2-1	NA	NA	CASSLSVGEQFF	TGTGCCAGCAGTTTATCCGTCGGGGAGCAGTTCTTC